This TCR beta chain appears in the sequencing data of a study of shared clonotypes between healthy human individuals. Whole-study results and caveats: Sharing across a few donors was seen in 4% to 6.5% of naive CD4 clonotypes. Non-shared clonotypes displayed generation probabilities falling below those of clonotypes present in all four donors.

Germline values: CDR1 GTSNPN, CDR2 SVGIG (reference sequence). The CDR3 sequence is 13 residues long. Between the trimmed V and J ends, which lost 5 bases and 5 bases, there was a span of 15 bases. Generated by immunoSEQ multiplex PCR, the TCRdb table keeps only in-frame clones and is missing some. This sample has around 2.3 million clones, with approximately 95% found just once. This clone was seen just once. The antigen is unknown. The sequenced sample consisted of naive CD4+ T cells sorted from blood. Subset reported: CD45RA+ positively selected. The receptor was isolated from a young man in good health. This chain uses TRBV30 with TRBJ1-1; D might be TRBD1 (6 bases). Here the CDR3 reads CAWSQGRGTEAFF. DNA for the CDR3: TGTGCCTGGTCTCAGGGGAGAGGGACTGAAGCTTTCTTT.